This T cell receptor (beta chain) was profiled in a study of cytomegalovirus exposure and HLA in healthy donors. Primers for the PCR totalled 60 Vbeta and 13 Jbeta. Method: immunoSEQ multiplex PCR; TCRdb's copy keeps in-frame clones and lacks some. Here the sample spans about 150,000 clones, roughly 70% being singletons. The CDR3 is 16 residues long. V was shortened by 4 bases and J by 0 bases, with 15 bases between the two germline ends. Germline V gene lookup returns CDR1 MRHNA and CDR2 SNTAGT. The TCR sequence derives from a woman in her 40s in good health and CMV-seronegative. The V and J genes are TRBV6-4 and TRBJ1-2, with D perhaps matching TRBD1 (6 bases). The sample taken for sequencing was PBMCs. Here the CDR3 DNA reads TGTGCCAGCAGTGCGGGCTACAGGGATTCTAACTATGGCTACACCTTC. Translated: CASSAGYRDSNYGYTF.